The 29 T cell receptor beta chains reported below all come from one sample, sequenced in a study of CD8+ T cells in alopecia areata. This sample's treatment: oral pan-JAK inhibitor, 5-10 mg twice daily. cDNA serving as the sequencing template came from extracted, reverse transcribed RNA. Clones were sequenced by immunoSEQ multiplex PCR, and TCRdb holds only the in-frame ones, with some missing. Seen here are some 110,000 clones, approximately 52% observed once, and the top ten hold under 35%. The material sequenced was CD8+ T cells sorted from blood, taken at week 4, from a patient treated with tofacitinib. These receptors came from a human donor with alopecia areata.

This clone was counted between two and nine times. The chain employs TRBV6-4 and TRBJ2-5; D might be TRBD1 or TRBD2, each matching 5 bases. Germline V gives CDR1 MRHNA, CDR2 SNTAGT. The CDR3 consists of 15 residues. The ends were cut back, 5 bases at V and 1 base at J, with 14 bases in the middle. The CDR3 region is CASSNGGGPQETQYF. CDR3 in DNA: TGTGCCAGCAGTAACGGTGGGGGACCCCAAGAGACCCAGTACTTC.

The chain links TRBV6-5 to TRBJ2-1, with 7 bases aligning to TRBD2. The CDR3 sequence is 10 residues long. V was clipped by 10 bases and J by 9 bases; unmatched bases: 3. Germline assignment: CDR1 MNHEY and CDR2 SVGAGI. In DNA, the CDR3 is TGTGCCACCGGACTAGGTGAGCAGTTCTTC. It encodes CATGLGEQFF.

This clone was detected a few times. CDR3: CASSVRGPPNNRGYTF. The CDR3 region has the DNA TGTGCCAGCAGCGTAAGAGGACCCCCTAATAATAGAGGCTACACCTTC. J is TRBJ1-2 and V is TRBV9, with D hard to call. V was pared by 1 base and J by 8 bases, with 21 bases between. Per the germline V gene, CDR1 is SGDLS and CDR2 is YYNGEE. CDR3 length: 16 residues.

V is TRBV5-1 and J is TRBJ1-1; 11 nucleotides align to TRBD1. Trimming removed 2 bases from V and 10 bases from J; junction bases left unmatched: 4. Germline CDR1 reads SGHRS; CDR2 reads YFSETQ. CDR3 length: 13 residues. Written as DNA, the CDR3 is TGCGCCAGCAGCTTCGAAGGGACAGGGGGAGCTTTCTTT. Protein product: CASSFEGTGGAFF.

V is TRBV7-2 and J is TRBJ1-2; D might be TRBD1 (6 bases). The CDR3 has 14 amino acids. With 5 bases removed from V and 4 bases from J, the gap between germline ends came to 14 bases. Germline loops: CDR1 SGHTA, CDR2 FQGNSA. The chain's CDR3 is CASSEQGGLYGYTF. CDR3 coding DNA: TGTGCCAGCAGCGAACAGGGCGGGCTCTATGGCTACACCTTC.

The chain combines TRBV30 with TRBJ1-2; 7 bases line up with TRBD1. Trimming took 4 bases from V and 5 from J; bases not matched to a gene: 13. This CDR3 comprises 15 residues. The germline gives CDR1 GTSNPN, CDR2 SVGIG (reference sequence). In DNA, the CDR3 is TGTGCCTGGATCGGGGCGGTCCCAGGGGGGTATGGCTACACCTTC. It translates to CAWIGAVPGGYGYTF.

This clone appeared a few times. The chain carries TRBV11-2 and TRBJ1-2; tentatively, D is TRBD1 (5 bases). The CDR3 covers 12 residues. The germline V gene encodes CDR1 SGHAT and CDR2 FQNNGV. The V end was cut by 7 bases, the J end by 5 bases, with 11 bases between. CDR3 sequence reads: CASTSGPYGYTF. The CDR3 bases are TGTGCCAGCACCTCGGGACCTTATGGCTACACCTTC.

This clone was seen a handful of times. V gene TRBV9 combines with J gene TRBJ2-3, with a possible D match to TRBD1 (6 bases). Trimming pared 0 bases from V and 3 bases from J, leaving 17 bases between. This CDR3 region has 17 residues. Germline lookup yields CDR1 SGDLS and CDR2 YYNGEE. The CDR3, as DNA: TGTGCCAGCAGCGTAGCTGGGACACGCCTTCCTACAGATACGCAGTATTTT. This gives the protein CASSVAGTRLPTDTQYF.

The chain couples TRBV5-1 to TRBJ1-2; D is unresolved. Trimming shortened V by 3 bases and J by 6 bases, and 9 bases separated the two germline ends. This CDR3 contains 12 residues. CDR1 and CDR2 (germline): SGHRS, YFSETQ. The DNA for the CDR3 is TGCGCCAGCAGCTCCGACACCGATGGCTACACCTTC. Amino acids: CASSSDTDGYTF.

CDR3 coding DNA: TGTGCCAGCAGCGTAGTCAATAGACCGGGAGATACGCAGTATTTT. Its protein product is CASSVVNRPGDTQYF. The chain carries TRBV9 and TRBJ2-3; unclear D gene. V was clipped by 0 bases and J by 5 bases, with 13 bases between them. The CDR3 length is 15 residues. Germline V gene lookup returns CDR1 SGDLS and CDR2 YYNGEE.

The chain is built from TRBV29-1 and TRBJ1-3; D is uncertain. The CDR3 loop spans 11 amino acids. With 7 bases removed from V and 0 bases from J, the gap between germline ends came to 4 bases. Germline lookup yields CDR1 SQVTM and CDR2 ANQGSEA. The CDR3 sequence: CSADSGNTIYF. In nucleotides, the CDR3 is TGCAGCGCAGACTCTGGAAACACCATATATTTT.

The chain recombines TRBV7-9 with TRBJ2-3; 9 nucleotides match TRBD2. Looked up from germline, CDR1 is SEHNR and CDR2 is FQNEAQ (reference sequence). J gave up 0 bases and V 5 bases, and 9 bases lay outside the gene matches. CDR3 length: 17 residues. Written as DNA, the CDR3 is TGTGCCAGCAGCAGTCCTATAGCGGGGGCTAGCACAGATACGCAGTATTTT. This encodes CASSSPIAGASTDTQYF.

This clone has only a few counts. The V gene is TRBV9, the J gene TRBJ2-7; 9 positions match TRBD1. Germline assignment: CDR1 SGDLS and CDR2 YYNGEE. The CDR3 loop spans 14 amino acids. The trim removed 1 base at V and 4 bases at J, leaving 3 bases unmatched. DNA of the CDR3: TGTGCCAGCAGCGTACGGGACAGGGAGTACGAGCAGTACTTC. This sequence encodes CASSVRDREYEQYF. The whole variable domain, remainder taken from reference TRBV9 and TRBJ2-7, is DSGVTQTPKHLITATGQRVTLRCSPRSGDLSVYWYQQSLDQGLQFLIQYYNGEERAKGNILERFSAQQFPDLHSELNLSSLELGDSALYFCASSVRDREYEQYFGPGTRLTVT.

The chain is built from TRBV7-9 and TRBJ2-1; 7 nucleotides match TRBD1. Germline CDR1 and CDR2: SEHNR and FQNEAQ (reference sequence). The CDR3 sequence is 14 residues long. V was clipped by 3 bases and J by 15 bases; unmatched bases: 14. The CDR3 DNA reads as TGTGCCAGCAGCTTCGAGGGGGCCGGTTTAAAGCCGTTCTTC. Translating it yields CASSFEGAGLKPFF.

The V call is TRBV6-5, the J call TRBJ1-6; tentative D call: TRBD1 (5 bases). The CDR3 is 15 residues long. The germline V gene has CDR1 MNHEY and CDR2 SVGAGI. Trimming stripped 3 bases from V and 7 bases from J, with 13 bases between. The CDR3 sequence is CASSYNEGINSPLHF. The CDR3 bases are TGTGCCAGCAGTTATAATGAGGGGATAAATTCACCCCTCCACTTT.

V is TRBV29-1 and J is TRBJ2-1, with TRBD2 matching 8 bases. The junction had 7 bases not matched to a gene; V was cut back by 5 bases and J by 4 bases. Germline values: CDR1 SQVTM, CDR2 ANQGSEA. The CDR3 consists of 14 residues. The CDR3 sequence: CSVLGLGGYNEQFF. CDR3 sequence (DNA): TGCAGCGTTTTGGGACTAGGGGGTTACAATGAGCAGTTCTTC.

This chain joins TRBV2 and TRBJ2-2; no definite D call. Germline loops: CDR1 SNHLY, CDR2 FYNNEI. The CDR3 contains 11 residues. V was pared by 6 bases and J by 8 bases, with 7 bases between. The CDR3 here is CASRKTGELFF. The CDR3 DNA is TGTGCCAGCAGAAAAACGGGGGAGCTGTTTTTT.

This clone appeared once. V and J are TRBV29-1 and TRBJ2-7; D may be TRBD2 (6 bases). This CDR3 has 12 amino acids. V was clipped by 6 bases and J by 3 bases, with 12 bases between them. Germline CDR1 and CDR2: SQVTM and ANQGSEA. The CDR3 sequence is CSVEGGDYEQYF. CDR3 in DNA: TGCAGCGTAGAGGGAGGAGACTACGAGCAGTACTTC.

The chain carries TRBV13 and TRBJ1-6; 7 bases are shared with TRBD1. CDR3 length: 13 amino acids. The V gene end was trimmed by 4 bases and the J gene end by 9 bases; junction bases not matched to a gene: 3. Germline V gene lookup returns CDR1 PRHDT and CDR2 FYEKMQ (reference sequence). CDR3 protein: CASSSRDSSPLHF. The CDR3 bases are TGTGCCAGCAGCTCCAGGGACAGTTCACCCCTCCACTTT.

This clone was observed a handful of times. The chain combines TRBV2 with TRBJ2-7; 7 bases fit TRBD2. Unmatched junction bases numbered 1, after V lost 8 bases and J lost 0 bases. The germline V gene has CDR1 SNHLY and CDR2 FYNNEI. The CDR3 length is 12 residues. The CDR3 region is CASERDSYEQYF. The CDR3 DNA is TGTGCCAGCGAGCGGGACTCCTACGAGCAGTACTTC. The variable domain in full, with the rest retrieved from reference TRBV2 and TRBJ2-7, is EPEVTQTPSHQVTQMGQEVILRCVPISNHLYFYWYRQILGQKVEFLVSFYNNEISEKSEIFDDQFSVERPDGSNFTLKIRSTKLEDSAMYFCASERDSYEQYFGPGTRLTVT.

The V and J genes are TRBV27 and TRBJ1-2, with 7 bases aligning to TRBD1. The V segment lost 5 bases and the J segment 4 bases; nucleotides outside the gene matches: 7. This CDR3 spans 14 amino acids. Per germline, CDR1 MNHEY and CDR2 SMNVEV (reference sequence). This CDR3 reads CASSPSDRLYGYTF. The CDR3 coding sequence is TGTGCCAGCAGTCCTTCGGACAGGCTCTATGGCTACACCTTC.

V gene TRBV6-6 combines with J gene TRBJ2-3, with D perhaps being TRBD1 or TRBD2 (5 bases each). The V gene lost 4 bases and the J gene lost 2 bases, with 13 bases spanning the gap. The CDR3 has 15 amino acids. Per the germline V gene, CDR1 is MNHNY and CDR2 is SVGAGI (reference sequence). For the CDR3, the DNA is TGTGCCAGCAGTTTAGAGGGGCGCTCCACAGATACGCAGTATTTT. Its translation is CASSLEGRSTDTQYF.

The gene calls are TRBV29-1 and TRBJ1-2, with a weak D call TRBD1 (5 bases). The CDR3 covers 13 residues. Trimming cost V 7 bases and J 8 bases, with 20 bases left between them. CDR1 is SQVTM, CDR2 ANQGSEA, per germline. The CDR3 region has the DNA TGCAGCGCCCCACTGACAGATCCTCTAGGCTACACCTTC. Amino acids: CSAPLTDPLGYTF.

The CDR3: CASSSLISGIQETQYF. In DNA form, the CDR3 reads TGTGCCAGCAGCTCATTGATTAGCGGAATCCAAGAGACCCAGTACTTC. The chain couples TRBV7-8 to TRBJ2-5; D is possibly TRBD2 (6 bases). The CDR3 spans 16 residues. In germline, CDR1 is SGHVS, CDR2 FQNEAQ. V was shortened by 4 bases and J by 1 base, with 16 bases between the two germline ends.

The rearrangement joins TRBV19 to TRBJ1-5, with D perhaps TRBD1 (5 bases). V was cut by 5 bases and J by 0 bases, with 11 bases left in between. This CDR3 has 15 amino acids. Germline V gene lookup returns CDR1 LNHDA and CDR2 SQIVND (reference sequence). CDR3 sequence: CASSVHGGSNQPQHF. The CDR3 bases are TGTGCCAGTAGTGTCCACGGGGGTAGCAATCAGCCCCAGCATTTT.

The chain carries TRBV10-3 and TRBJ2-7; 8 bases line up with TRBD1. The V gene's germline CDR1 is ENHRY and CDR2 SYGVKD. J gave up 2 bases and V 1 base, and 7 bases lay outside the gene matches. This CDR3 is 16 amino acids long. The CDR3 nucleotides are TGTGCCATCAGTGAGTTTCCCGGGACAGGCGCCTACGAGCAGTACTTC. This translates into CAISEFPGTGAYEQYF.

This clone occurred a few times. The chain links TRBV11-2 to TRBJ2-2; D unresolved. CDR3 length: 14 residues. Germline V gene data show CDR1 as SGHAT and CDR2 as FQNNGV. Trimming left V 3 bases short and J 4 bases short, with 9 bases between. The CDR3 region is CASSLGSVTGELFF. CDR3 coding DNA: TGTGCCAGCAGCTTGGGCAGTGTCACCGGGGAGCTGTTTTTT. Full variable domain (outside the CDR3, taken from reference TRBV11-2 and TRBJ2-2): EAGVAQSPRYKIIEKRQSVAFWCNPISGHATLYWYQQILGQGPKLLIQFQNNGVVDDSQLPKDRFSAERLKGVDSTLKIQPAKLEDSAVYLCASSLGSVTGELFFGEGSRLTVL.

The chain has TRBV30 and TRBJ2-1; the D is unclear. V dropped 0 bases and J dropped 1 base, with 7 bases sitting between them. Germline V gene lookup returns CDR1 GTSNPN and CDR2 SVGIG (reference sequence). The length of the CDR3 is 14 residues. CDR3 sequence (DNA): TGTGCCTGGAGTGTACTCGGGTCCTACAATGAGCAGTTCTTC. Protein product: CAWSVLGSYNEQFF.

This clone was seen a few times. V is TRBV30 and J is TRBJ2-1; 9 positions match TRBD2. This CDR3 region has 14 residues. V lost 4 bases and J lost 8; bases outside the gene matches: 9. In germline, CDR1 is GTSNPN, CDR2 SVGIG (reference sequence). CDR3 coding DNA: TGTGCCTGGAATGTGGCGGGGGGGCCCGATGAGCAGTTCTTC. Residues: CAWNVAGGPDEQFF.